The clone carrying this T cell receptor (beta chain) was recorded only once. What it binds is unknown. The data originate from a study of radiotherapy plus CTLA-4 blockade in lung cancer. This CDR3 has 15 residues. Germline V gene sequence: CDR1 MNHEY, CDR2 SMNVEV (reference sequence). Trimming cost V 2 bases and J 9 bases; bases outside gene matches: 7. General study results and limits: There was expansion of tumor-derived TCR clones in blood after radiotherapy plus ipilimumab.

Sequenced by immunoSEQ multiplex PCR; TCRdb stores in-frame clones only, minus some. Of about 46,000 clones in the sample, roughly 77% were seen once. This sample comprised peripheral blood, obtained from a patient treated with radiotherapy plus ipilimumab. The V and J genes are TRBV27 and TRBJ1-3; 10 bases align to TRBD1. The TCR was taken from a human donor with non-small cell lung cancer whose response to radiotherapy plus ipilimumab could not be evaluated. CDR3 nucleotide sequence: TGTGCCAGCAGTTTAGTACCGGGACAGGGGAGCACCATATATTTT. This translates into CASSLVPGQGSTIYF.